Presented here are 28 T cell receptor beta chains from one specimen sequenced in a study of shared clonotypes between healthy human individuals. TCRdb's copy holds only in-frame clones and misses some; the assay was immunoSEQ multiplex PCR. The data hold 1 million to 1.2 million clones, with about 72% observed a single time. Material: memory CD4+ T cells from PBMCs. Subset indicated: CD45RA-negative fraction. Receptors were obtained from a man between 18 and 35 years old in good health. Some clones in this sample may be carry-over from other donors' samples.

The rearrangement links TRBV6-1 to TRBJ1-3, with 7 bases fitting TRBD1. Germline CDR1 reads MNHNS; CDR2 reads SASEGT. There are 15 residues in the CDR3. The V gene end was trimmed by 4 bases and the J gene end by 0 bases; junction bases not matched to a gene: 3. CDR3 sequence reads: CASSGGTASGNTIYF. The CDR3 bases are TGTGCCAGCAGTGGGGGGACAGCCTCTGGAAACACCATATATTTT.

This chain links TRBV11-2 with TRBJ2-3, with D tentatively TRBD1 (6 bases). V lost 7 bases and J lost 0, with 17 bases in between. From germline, CDR1 is SGHAT and CDR2 FQNNGV. CDR3 length equals 16 residues. CDR3 sequence reads: CASTSGQGISTDTQYF. The CDR3 DNA is TGTGCCAGCACCTCGGGGCAGGGGATAAGCACAGATACGCAGTATTTT.

The chain has TRBV10-3 and TRBJ2-7; TRBD2 matches 9 bases. Germline CDR1 ENHRY, CDR2 SYGVKD. V lost 4 bases to trimming and J lost 4 bases; unmatched junction nucleotides: 2. CDR3 length equals 13 residues. The DNA of the CDR3 is TGTGCCATCAGTGGAGCGGGAGGATACGAGCAGTACTTC. Amino acid sequence: CAISGAGGYEQYF.

In its sample, this clone was seen once. The gene calls are TRBV6-5 and TRBJ1-2; TRBD1 matches 8 bases. After removal of 3 bases from V and 5 bases from J, the junction contained 8 bases not matched to a gene. This CDR3 has 15 amino acids. Germline V lookup: CDR1 MNHEY, CDR2 SVGAGI. The CDR3 DNA follows: TGTGCCAGCAGTTATCAAGGACAGGGCCAATATGGCTACACCTTC. This translates into CASSYQGQGQYGYTF.

The chain joins TRBV4-2 to TRBJ2-7; D not certain. V was cut by 4 bases and J by 6 bases, with 13 bases left in between. CDR1 is LGHNA, CDR2 YNFKEQ, per germline. CDR3 length: 13 residues. The CDR3 DNA reads TGTGCCAGCAGCCCATTTTTGGCTCGCGAGCAGTACTTC. Translated: CASSPFLAREQYF.

A word on this clone: Given a much more abundant clone one base away, this may be a read error. This sample includes further DNA sequences coding for the same CDR3. This chain connects TRBV7-9 to TRBJ2-5, with D unclear. Per the germline V gene, CDR1 is SEHNR and CDR2 is FQNEAQ (reference sequence). V lost 0 bases, J lost 5 bases, and 1 base lay in between. The CDR3 totals 11 residues. CDR3 nucleotides: TGTGCCAGCAGCTTAGCGGAGACCCAGTACTTC. Protein product: CASSLAETQYF.

This rearrangement joins TRBV11-2 to TRBJ1-1; D is possibly TRBD1 (5 bases). The CDR3 extends over 14 amino acids. Between the trimmed V and J ends, which lost 2 bases and 8 bases, there was a span of 15 bases. Germline CDR1 reads SGHAT; CDR2 reads FQNNGV. CDR3 nucleotide sequence: TGTGCCAGCAGCTTAAACCCTCCCGGGGCCGAAGCTTTCTTT. Translating gives CASSLNPPGAEAFF.

With respect to this clone: The same CDR3 is also encoded by other DNA sequences in this sample. V and J are TRBV2 and TRBJ1-2; TRBD1 agrees at 7 bases. The CDR3 contains 13 residues. Trimming took 8 bases from V and 2 from J; bases not matched to a gene: 5. Germline CDR1 and CDR2: SNHLY and FYNNEI. CDR3 amino acids: CASSRDSNYGYTF. CDR3 coding DNA: TGTGCCAGCTCCCGGGACAGCAACTATGGCTACACCTTC.

The genes are TRBV5-1 and TRBJ1-4, with 11 bases matching TRBD1. From germline, CDR1 is SGHRS and CDR2 YFSETQ. The CDR3 runs to 17 residues. J lost 3 bases, V lost 4 bases, and 8 bases had no gene match. CDR3: CASSRSGQGGSNEKLFF. In DNA form, the CDR3 reads TGCGCCAGCAGCCGCTCGGGACAGGGGGGCTCTAATGAAAAACTGTTTTTT. The full variable domain, rest sourced from reference TRBV5-1 and TRBJ1-4, is KAGVTQTPRYLIKTRGQQVTLSCSPISGHRSVSWYQQTPGQGLQFLFEYFSETQRNKGNFPGRFSGRQFSNSRSEMNVSTLELGDSALYLCASSRSGQGGSNEKLFFGSGTQLSVL.

The V gene is TRBV20-1, the J gene TRBJ1-1; no clear D gene. Trimming removed 0 bases at V and 8 bases at J, with 7 bases between. CDR1 is DFQATT and CDR2 is SNEGSKA in the germline V gene (reference sequence). The CDR3 consists of 11 residues. The CDR3 loop is CSARDLGEAFF. The CDR3 region has the DNA TGCAGTGCTAGAGATCTCGGGGAAGCTTTCTTT.

The count of this clone is one. The chain links TRBV18 to TRBJ1-1, with D unresolved. Germline assignment: CDR1 KGHSH and CDR2 LQKENI. V gave up 2 bases and J gave up 5 bases, with 12 bases separating them. This CDR3 contains 14 residues. The CDR3 bases are TGTGCCAGCTCACCAATCAACGACGGGACTGAAGCTTTCTTT. Translated: CASSPINDGTEAFF.

J is TRBJ2-7 and V is TRBV9; 9 positions match TRBD1. Losses at the gene ends were 0 bases for V and 1 base for J; bases not matched to a gene: 2. Germline CDR1 is SGDLS and CDR2 is YYNGEE. This CDR3 has 15 residues. The CDR3 region has the DNA TGTGCCAGCAGCGTAGGAGACAGGGGGTCCTACGAGCAGTACTTC. Translation gives CASSVGDRGSYEQYF.

The rearrangement links TRBV19 to TRBJ2-3, with D uncertain. Per the germline V gene, CDR1 is LNHDA and CDR2 is SQIVND (reference sequence). V lost 5 bases to trimming and J lost 0 bases, with 12 bases between them. The CDR3 is 15 amino acids. The CDR3 coding sequence is TGTGCCAGTAGTTCTGGCGAAGTTAGCACAGATACGCAGTATTTT. Residues: CASSSGEVSTDTQYF.

The rearrangement links TRBV27 to TRBJ2-7; D might be TRBD1 (5 bases). The V gene lost 2 bases and the J gene lost 6 bases, with 14 bases spanning the gap. The CDR3 sequence is 14 residues long. Germline-derived CDR1 and CDR2 are MNHEY and SMNVEV (reference sequence). The CDR3 bases are TGTGCCAGCAGTTTAATGGCAGGGTGGGGCGAGCAGTACTTC. This sequence encodes CASSLMAGWGEQYF.

The chain uses TRBV25-1 and TRBJ1-1; D remains ambiguous. Germline CDR1 and CDR2: MGHDK and SYGVNS. The CDR3 sequence is 13 residues long. The V gene lost 3 bases and the J gene lost 4 bases, with 9 bases spanning the gap. The CDR3 is CASSDGVATEAFF. The CDR3 DNA follows: TGTGCCAGCAGTGATGGTGTAGCCACTGAAGCTTTCTTT. Looking up the rest from reference TRBV25-1 and TRBJ1-1 gives the full variable domain: EADIYQTPRYLVIGTGKKITLECSQTMGHDKMYWYQQDPGMELHLIHYSYGVNSTEKGDLSSESTVSRIRTEHFPLTLESARPSHTSQYLCASSDGVATEAFFGQGTRLTVV.

This clone has just a few counts. This sample also contains other DNA sequences that code for the same CDR3. This chain connects TRBV30 to TRBJ1-1; D ambiguous. This CDR3 has 13 residues. The ends were cut back, 1 base at V and 1 base at J, with 7 bases in the middle. The V gene's germline CDR1 is GTSNPN and CDR2 SVGIG (reference sequence). CDR3 in DNA: TGTGCCTGGAGTGGCGGGCGGAACACTGAAGCTTTCTTT. Its protein product is CAWSGGRNTEAFF.

The rearrangement joins TRBV2 to TRBJ2-1, with 9 bases lining up with TRBD2. The germline gives CDR1 SNHLY, CDR2 FYNNEI. This CDR3 is built from 14 residues. J lost 6 bases, V lost 3 bases, and 3 bases had no gene match. The CDR3 DNA follows: TGTGCCAGCAGTGAGGGTAGCGGGAGCAATGAGCAGTTCTTC. This gives the protein CASSEGSGSNEQFF.

The chain has TRBV28 and TRBJ1-1, with D tentatively TRBD1 (6 bases). V lost 7 bases and J lost 5, with 23 bases in between. The CDR3 runs to 16 residues. The germline gives CDR1 MDHEN, CDR2 SYDVKM. CDR3 DNA sequence: TGTGCCAGCATCCAACTCGGGGGGGGCGCTGGGACTGAAGCTTTCTTT. As protein: CASIQLGGGAGTEAFF.

This clone was seen a handful of times. CDR3 sequence (DNA): TGTGCCATCAGTGGGGGACTAGCGGGAGGCCACGAGCAGTACTTC. Translated: CAISGGLAGGHEQYF. The chain is built from TRBV10-3 and TRBJ2-7; 15 bases line up with TRBD2. CDR3 size: 15 residues. The V and J ends lost 4 bases and 5 bases, in that order; junction bases with no gene match: 3. In germline, CDR1 is ENHRY, CDR2 SYGVKD.

CDR3 in amino acids: CASSFPGGQGYTF. The DNA of the CDR3 is TGTGCCAGCAGCTTTCCAGGGGGACAAGGCTACACCTTC. The V gene is TRBV7-2, the J gene TRBJ1-2; 7 nucleotides align to TRBD1. Germline V CDR1 and CDR2: SGHTA, FQGNSA. The CDR3 has 13 amino acids. The J segment lost 8 bases and the V segment lost 3 bases, leaving 6 bases of the junction unmatched.

On this clone itself: This sample also contains other DNA sequences that code for the same CDR3. The chain uses TRBV11-2 and TRBJ2-3, with D possibly being TRBD2 (5 bases). The CDR3 contains 16 residues. CDR1 and CDR2 (germline): SGHAT, FQNNGV. Trimming removed 8 bases from V and 4 bases from J, with 22 bases in between. The CDR3 nucleotides read TGTGCCAGCGCCTTGGGTGGCGCTATGGGAGCAGATACGCAGTATTTT. Amino acid sequence: CASALGGAMGADTQYF.

The rearrangement links TRBV28 to TRBJ1-5; D call uncertain. Germline V gene data show CDR1 as MDHEN and CDR2 as SYDVKM. The CDR3 totals 14 residues. The V and J ends lost 3 bases and 7 bases respectively, with 13 bases between them. CDR3: CASSLGSRKQPQHF. CDR3 DNA: TGTGCCAGCAGTTTGGGGAGTCGGAAGCAGCCCCAGCATTTT.

This sequence joins TRBV7-9 and TRBJ2-5, with 9 bases matching TRBD1. The germline V gene encodes CDR1 SEHNR and CDR2 FQNEAQ (reference sequence). J was trimmed by 2 bases and V by 5 bases; bases with no gene match: 12. CDR3 length: 17 residues. The CDR3 nucleotides read TGTGCCAGCAGCCCTGGGACAGGGAAATTAGGACAAGAGACCCAGTACTTC. Its protein product is CASSPGTGKLGQETQYF. The full variable domain, with the rest looked up from reference TRBV7-9 and TRBJ2-5, is DTGVSQNPRHKITKRGQNVTFRCDPISEHNRLYWYRQTLGQGPEFLTYFQNEAQLEKSRLLSDRFSAERPKGSFSTLEIQRTEQGDSAMYLCASSPGTGKLGQETQYFGPGTRLLVL.

The gene calls are TRBV6-6 and TRBJ2-7; 9 bases agree with TRBD2. The CDR3 is 14 residues long. Germline loops: CDR1 MNHNY, CDR2 SVGAGI (reference sequence). J gave up 6 bases and V 2 bases, and 5 bases lay outside the gene matches. The CDR3 sequence is CASSYGGRASEQYF. The CDR3 nucleotides read TGTGCCAGCAGTTACGGCGGGAGGGCCTCCGAGCAGTACTTC.

The J gene is TRBJ2-7, the V gene TRBV6-5, with no clear D. The V and J ends lost 10 bases and 4 bases respectively, with 20 bases between them. CDR3 length: 14 residues. The germline V gene has CDR1 MNHEY and CDR2 SVGAGI. CDR3 in DNA: TGTGCCACCTCGACACCGGGTAGGCCTTACGAGCAGTACTTC. Amino acids: CATSTPGRPYEQYF.

A remark on this clone: A much larger clone lies one base from this, so it may be a read error. The chain employs TRBV6-1 and TRBJ1-1; the match to TRBD1 covers 8 bases. The CDR3 totals 13 residues. Germline trimming cut 6 bases from V and 3 bases from J; bases unmatched to any gene: 3. Germline CDR1 reads MNHNS; CDR2 reads SASEGT. DNA for the CDR3: TGTGCCAGCAGGACGGACAGGGACACTGAAGCTTTCTTT. Protein sequence: CASRTDRDTEAFF.

The rearrangement joins TRBV4-3 to TRBJ2-7, with 7 nucleotides matching TRBD2. The length of the CDR3 is 17 residues. The V gene end was trimmed by 0 bases and the J gene end by 0 bases; junction bases not matched to a gene: 8. Germline V CDR1 and CDR2: LGHNA, YSLEER. CDR3 in DNA: TGCGCCAGCAGCCAAGAAATGGGCGGGAGCCGCTCCTACGAGCAGTACTTC. This codes for CASSQEMGGSRSYEQYF.

V and J are TRBV7-8 and TRBJ2-7; D is ambiguous. The CDR3 contains 13 residues. CDR1 is SGHVS, CDR2 FQNEAQ, per germline. V shed 3 bases and J shed 6 bases, with 12 bases lying between them. CDR3 loop: CASSLDLLGEQYF. The CDR3 bases are TGTGCCAGCAGCTTGGATCTCCTCGGCGAGCAGTACTTC.